This T cell receptor beta chain was found in a study of OX40 agonist ivuxolimab in advanced cancers. For the study at large: Ivuxolimab, which is an agonistic anti-OX40 (CD134) antibody, was administered to the patients. Study-wide findings and caveats: Blood T cells, both CD4+ and CD8+, expanded clonally by week 6 at 0.1 to 3.0 mg/kg. Fewer expanded clones were found on average in CD4+ than in CD8+ T cells.

The cohort excluded patients with autoimmune disease history or systemic immunosuppression. The assay was immunoSEQ multiplex PCR, and TCRdb's table has in-frame clones only and misses some. In the table there are roughly 77,000 clones, roughly 92% of which are singletons. This CDR3 contains 15 residues. The V gene's germline CDR1 is MNHEY and CDR2 SMNVEV (reference sequence). The germline V and J ends were trimmed by 3 bases and 0 bases, with 12 bases remaining between them. There are a few counts of this clone. Its antigen is as yet unknown. The source was CD4+ or CD8+ T cells sorted from blood, collected in a trial of the OX40 agonist ivuxolimab. The sequence was obtained from an adult with an advanced solid tumor such as melanoma, head and neck, liver or kidney cancer. The rearrangement joins TRBV27 to TRBJ2-7, with TRBD1 as a possible D gene (6 bases). CDR3 bases: TGTGCCAGCAGTTTTGAGGGGACATTCTCCTACGAGCAGTACTTC. Translating it yields CASSFEGTFSYEQYF.